The 14 T cell receptor beta chains in this list originate from one sample, sequenced in a study of T cells after yellow fever vaccination. TCRdb re-called the 5' RACE reads with MiXCR, one entry per CDR3 protein. This table has about 130,000 distinct CDR3 sequences, 7.4% appearing once. The source material was CD4+ T cells sorted from PBMCs, sampled 10 to 11 days after the first yellow fever vaccination. The receptors stem from a young man who received the YFV17D yellow fever vaccine.

Ten or more counts support this clonotype. The chain links TRBV7-9 to TRBJ1-1; the D is unclear. Trimming pared 6 bases from V and 1 base from J, leaving 18 bases between. CDR1 and CDR2 from the germline V gene are SEHNR and FQNEAQ (reference sequence). The CDR3 covers 16 residues. The chain's CDR3 is CASRAAPDTSNTEAFF. CDR3 sequence (DNA): TGTGCCAGCAGGGCGGCCCCAGACACTTCGAACACTGAAGCTTTCTTT.

This clonotype has a count of ten or more. The V and J genes are TRBV29-1 and TRBJ2-7; D remains ambiguous. V lost 5 bases and J 3 bases, leaving 8 bases between the germline ends. The length of the CDR3 is 11 residues. The germline V gene has CDR1 SQVTM and CDR2 ANQGSEA. The CDR3 DNA reads as TGCAGCGTTTCGGAGAACTACGAGCAGTACTTC. Its translation: CSVSENYEQYF.

This clonotype has a single count. A read error may be the cause here, since a much bigger clone is one base away. J is TRBJ2-5 and V is TRBV2, with D maybe TRBD2 (5 bases). Germline CDR1 and CDR2: SNHLY and FYNNEI. V was trimmed by 11 bases and J by 5 bases, leaving 15 bases between them. The CDR3 totals 12 residues. The CDR3 DNA sequence: TGTGCCGCGGGCCAGTCGACGGAGACCCAGTACTTC. It encodes CAAGQSTETQYF.

At least ten counts were recorded for this clonotype. The rearrangement links TRBV14 to TRBJ1-2; D gene uncertain. Germline V gene data show CDR1 as SGHDN and CDR2 as FVKESK. The ends were cut back, 0 bases at V and 1 base at J, with 6 bases in the middle. CDR3 length: 14 amino acids. Here the CDR3 reads CASSQDLNNYGYTF. CDR3 sequence (DNA): TGTGCCAGCAGCCAAGATCTGAATAACTATGGCTACACCTTC.

In its sample, this clonotype was seen many times. The chain combines TRBV7-9 with TRBJ2-1; 8 positions agree with TRBD2. The CDR3 is made up of 16 amino acids. V shed 4 bases and J 6 bases; nucleotides not matched to a gene: 11. Germline CDR1 is SEHNR and CDR2 is FQNEAQ (reference sequence). The CDR3 here is CASSSRLRGGFNEQFF. CDR3 nucleotide sequence: TGTGCCAGCAGCTCCCGGCTTCGGGGGGGCTTCAATGAGCAGTTCTTC.

The J gene is TRBJ1-2, the V gene TRBV7-9, with D tentatively TRBD1 (5 bases). The CDR3 is 12 residues long. Per the germline V gene, CDR1 is SEHNR and CDR2 is FQNEAQ (reference sequence). Trimming took off 1 base at V and 8 bases at J, with 8 bases between the two ends. CDR3 in DNA: TGTGCCAGCAGCTTAGTGACAGAGGGCTACACCTTC. Its translation: CASSLVTEGYTF.

This clonotype was recorded at least ten times. This chain uses TRBV18 with TRBJ2-1; D ambiguous. Germline V gives CDR1 KGHSH, CDR2 LQKENI. The V end lost 6 bases, the J end lost 13 bases, and 16 bases lay between the germline ends. CDR3 size: 12 residues. CDR3 in amino acids: CASSPDQELQFF. The CDR3 coding sequence is TGTGCCAGCTCCCCGGACCAGGAACTCCAGTTCTTC.

Ten or more counts support this clonotype. This rearrangement joins TRBV28 to TRBJ2-7; 7 nucleotides match TRBD1. V was pared by 5 bases and J by 6 bases, with 7 bases of the junction left unmatched. The CDR3 spans 13 residues. Germline V gene sequence: CDR1 MDHEN, CDR2 SYDVKM. The CDR3 loop reads CASSPQRDSEQYF. The CDR3, as DNA: TGTGCCAGCAGTCCTCAACGGGACAGCGAGCAGTACTTC.

The chain carries TRBV7-2 and TRBJ2-2; D is undetermined. Per the germline V gene, CDR1 is SGHTA and CDR2 is FQGNSA. The length of the CDR3 is 15 residues. V lost 5 bases and J lost 0, with 10 bases in between. CDR3 coding DNA: TGTGCCAGCAGCAAACGATATTCGAACACCGGGGAGCTGTTTTTT. Amino acids: CASSKRYSNTGELFF.

At least ten counts were recorded for this clonotype. CDR3 loop: CATSRNRVRNTGELFF. DNA for the CDR3: TGTGCCACCAGCAGAAACAGGGTTAGGAACACCGGGGAGCTGTTTTTT. J is TRBJ2-2 and V is TRBV15, with D possibly matching TRBD1 (6 bases). Germline V gene data show CDR1 as LNHNV and CDR2 as YYDKDF (reference sequence). V was pared by 2 bases and J by 1 base, with 11 bases between. This CDR3 has 16 amino acids.

This clonotype was seen many times. A junction end diverges from the germline sequence, so it may reflect a read error. The chain combines TRBV12-3 or TRBV12-4 with TRBJ2-7; TRBD1 agrees at 9 bases. The CDR3 extends over 14 amino acids. The CDR3 DNA sequence: TGTGCCAGCAGCCAAACGGGACAGGGATACGGGCAGTACTTC. Encoded protein: CASSQTGQGYGQYF.

There are many counts of this clonotype. This chain links TRBV7-7 with TRBJ2-2; D is uncertain. The V gene lost 5 bases and the J gene lost 8 bases, with 9 bases spanning the gap. CDR3 length: 12 residues. Germline values: CDR1 SSHAT, CDR2 FNYEAQ (reference sequence). CDR3 amino acids: CASSRRSGELFF. For the CDR3, the DNA is TGTGCCAGCAGCCGAAGGTCGGGGGAGCTGTTTTTT.

This clonotype was detected many times. V is TRBV19 and J is TRBJ2-5; TRBD1 matches 8 bases. The germline V gene has CDR1 LNHDA and CDR2 SQIVND (reference sequence). The J segment lost 4 bases and the V segment lost 10 bases, leaving 8 bases of the junction unmatched. The CDR3 runs 13 residues. CDR3 region: CATGQGEVETQYF. In DNA form, the CDR3 reads TGTGCCACCGGACAGGGAGAGGTAGAGACCCAGTACTTC. The variable domain in full, with the rest retrieved from reference TRBV19 and TRBJ2-5, is DGGITQSPKYLFRKEGQNVTLSCEQNLNHDAMYWYRQDPGQGLRLIYYSQIVNDFQKGDIAEGYSVSREKKESFPLTVTSAQKNPTAFYLCATGQGEVETQYFGPGTRLLVL.

Many counts were recorded for this clonotype. The CDR3 region is CASSSFLYEQYF. Written as DNA, the CDR3 is TGTGCCAGCAGCTCATTCCTCTACGAGCAGTACTTC. This chain links TRBV6-2 or TRBV6-3 with TRBJ2-7; D ambiguous. Between the trimmed V and J ends, which lost 6 bases and 3 bases, there was a span of 9 bases. Germline assignment: CDR1 MNHEY and CDR2 SVGEGT. This CDR3 has 12 residues.